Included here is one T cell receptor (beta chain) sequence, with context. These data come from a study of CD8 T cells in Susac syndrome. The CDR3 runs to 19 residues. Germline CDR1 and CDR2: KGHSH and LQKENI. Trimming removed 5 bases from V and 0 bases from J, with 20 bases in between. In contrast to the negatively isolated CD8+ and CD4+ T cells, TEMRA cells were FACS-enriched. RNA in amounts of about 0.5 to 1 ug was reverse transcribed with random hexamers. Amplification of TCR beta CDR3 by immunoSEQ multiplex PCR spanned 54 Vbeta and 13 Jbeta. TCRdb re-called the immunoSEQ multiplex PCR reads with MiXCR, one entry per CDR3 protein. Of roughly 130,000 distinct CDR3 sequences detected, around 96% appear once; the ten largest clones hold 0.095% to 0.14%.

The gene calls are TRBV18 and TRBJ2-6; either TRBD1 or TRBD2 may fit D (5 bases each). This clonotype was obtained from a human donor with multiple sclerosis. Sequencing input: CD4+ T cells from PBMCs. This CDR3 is CASSTAGSNLNSGANVLTF. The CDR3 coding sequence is TGTGCCAGCTCAACGGCAGGGAGCAATTTAAACTCTGGGGCCAACGTCCTGACTTTC. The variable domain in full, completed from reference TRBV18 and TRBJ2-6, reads NAGVMQNPRHLVRRRGQEARLRCSPMKGHSHVYWYRQLPEEGLKFMVYLQKENIIDESGMPKERFSAEFPKEGPSILRIQQVVRGDSAAYFCASSTAGSNLNSGANVLTFGAGSRLTVL.